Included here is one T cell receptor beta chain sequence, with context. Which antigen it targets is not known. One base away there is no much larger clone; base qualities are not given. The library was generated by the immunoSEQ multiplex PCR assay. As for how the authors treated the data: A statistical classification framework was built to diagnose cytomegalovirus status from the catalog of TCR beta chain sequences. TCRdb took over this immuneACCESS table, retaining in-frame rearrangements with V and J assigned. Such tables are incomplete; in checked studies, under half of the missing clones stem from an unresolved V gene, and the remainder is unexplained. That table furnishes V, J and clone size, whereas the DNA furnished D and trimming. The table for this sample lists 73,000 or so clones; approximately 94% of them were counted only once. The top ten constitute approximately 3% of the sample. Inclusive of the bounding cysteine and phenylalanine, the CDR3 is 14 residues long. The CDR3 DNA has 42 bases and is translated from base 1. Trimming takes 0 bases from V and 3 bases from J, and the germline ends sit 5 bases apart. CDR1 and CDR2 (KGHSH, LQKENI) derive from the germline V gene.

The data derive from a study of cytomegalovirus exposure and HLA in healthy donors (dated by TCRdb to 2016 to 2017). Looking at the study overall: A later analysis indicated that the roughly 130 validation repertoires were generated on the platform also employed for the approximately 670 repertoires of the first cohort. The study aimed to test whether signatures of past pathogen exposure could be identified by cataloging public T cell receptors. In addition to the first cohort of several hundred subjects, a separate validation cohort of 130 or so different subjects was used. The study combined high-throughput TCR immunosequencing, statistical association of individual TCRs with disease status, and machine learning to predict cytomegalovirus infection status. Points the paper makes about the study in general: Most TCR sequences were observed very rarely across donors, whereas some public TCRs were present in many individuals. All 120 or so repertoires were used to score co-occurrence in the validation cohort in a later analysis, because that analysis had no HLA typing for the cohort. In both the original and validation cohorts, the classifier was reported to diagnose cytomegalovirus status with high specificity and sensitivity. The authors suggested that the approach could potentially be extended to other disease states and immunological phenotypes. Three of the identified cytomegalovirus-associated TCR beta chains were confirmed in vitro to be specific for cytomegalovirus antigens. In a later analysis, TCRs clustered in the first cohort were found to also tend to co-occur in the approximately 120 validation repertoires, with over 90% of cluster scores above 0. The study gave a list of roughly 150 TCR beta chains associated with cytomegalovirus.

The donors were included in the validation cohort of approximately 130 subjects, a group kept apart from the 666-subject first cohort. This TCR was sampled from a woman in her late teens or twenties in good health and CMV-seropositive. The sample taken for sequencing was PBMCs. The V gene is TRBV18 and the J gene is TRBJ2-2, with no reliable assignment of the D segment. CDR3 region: CASSPPSYTGELFF. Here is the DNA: TGTGCCAGCTCACCACCATCGTACACCGGGGAGCTGTTTTTT.